The following is a TCR beta chain sequence with its context. Samples derive from patients with active juvenile idiopathic arthritis. This CDR3 region has 15 residues. Germline loops: CDR1 SGDLS, CDR2 YYNGEE. J gave up 2 bases and V 3 bases, and 5 bases lay outside the gene matches. This entry belongs to a study of circulating and synovial CD4+ cells in juvenile arthritis. Clones were read by immunoSEQ multiplex PCR, and TCRdb kept only the in-frame ones, dropping some. This repertoire shows 30,000 to 40,000 clones, 90% to 95% found once; its top ten account for around 0.66%. The sequencing sample was made of CD4+ T cells from blood. The sequence was obtained from a human donor with juvenile idiopathic arthritis. The chain is built from TRBV9 and TRBJ2-3, with 8 bases fitting TRBD2. The CDR3 reads CASSGVAGLTDTQYF. CDR3 sequence (DNA): TGTGCCAGCAGCGGAGTAGCGGGGCTCACAGATACGCAGTATTTT.